The rows below give T cell receptor beta chains drawn from one sample of a study of shared clonotypes between healthy human individuals. The protocol was immunoSEQ multiplex PCR, while the TCRdb copy is restricted to in-frame clones and leaves out a portion. The table shows millions of clones, with less than 95% occurring only once. The sequencing input was naive CD8+ T cells sorted from blood. These TCRs come from a young man in good health. Each CDR3 is given with its conserved first and last residue. A D gene is named only where the DNA matches it firmly. The size of a clone is reported for some rows only, either as once, few or many, or as a class for expanded clones.

v_call: TRBV28
j_call: TRBJ1-5
d_call: .
clone_size: .
cdr3_aa: CASSSPTPPGKGQPQHF
cdr3_nt: TGTGCCAGCAGTTCCCCTACGCCGCCAGGGAAGGGTCAGCCCCAGCATTTT

v_call: TRBV5-4
j_call: TRBJ2-1
d_call: TRBD2
clone_size: .
cdr3_aa: CASSLAGGGYNEQFF
cdr3_nt: TGTGCCAGCAGCCTAGCGGGAGGAGGGTACAATGAGCAGTTCTTC

v_call: TRBV6-1
j_call: TRBJ2-7
d_call: .
clone_size: .
cdr3_aa: CASSEGIGYEQYF
cdr3_nt: TGTGCCAGCAGTGAGGGAATAGGATACGAGCAGTACTTC

v_call: TRBV10-1
j_call: TRBJ2-7
d_call: .
clone_size: once
cdr3_aa: CASSEGSYEQYF
cdr3_nt: TGCGCCAGCAGTGAGGGCTCCTACGAGCAGTACTTC

v_call: TRBV4-3
j_call: TRBJ1-2
d_call: .
clone_size: .
cdr3_aa: CASSQDLGRHGYTF
cdr3_nt: TGCGCCAGCAGCCAAGATCTGGGAAGACATGGCTACACCTTC

v_call: TRBV9
j_call: TRBJ2-7
d_call: .
clone_size: once
cdr3_aa: CASSVATNYEQYF
cdr3_nt: TGTGCCAGCAGCGTAGCGACCAACTACGAGCAGTACTTC

v_call: TRBV5-8
j_call: TRBJ2-7
d_call: .
clone_size: .
cdr3_aa: CASSLGGIYEQYF
cdr3_nt: TGTGCCAGCAGCTTGGGCGGAATCTACGAGCAGTACTTC

v_call: TRBV7-9
j_call: TRBJ1-2
d_call: .
clone_size: .
cdr3_aa: CASSTQQIYGYTF
cdr3_nt: TGTGCCAGCAGCACTCAACAGATCTATGGCTACACCTTC

v_call: TRBV5-1
j_call: TRBJ1-1
d_call: TRBD1
clone_size: .
cdr3_aa: CASSQGTGAGGTEAFF
cdr3_nt: TGCGCCAGCAGCCAAGGGACAGGGGCTGGGGGCACTGAAGCTTTCTTT

v_call: TRBV6-6
j_call: TRBJ2-7
d_call: TRBD2
clone_size: .
cdr3_aa: CASSQRGLPYEQYF
cdr3_nt: TGTGCCAGCAGCCAGCGGGGGCTACCCTACGAGCAGTACTTC

v_call: TRBV27
j_call: TRBJ1-2
d_call: TRBD1
clone_size: .
cdr3_aa: CASRLQGAGNGYTF
cdr3_nt: TGTGCCAGCAGATTGCAGGGGGCCGGGAATGGCTACACCTTC

v_call: TRBV10-2
j_call: TRBJ2-2
d_call: .
clone_size: .
cdr3_aa: CASSEAYGELFF
cdr3_nt: TGCGCCAGCAGTGAGGCATACGGGGAGCTGTTTTTT

v_call: TRBV9
j_call: TRBJ1-1
d_call: .
clone_size: .
cdr3_aa: CASSVAGGWTEAFF
cdr3_nt: TGTGCCAGCAGCGTAGCTGGGGGCTGGACTGAAGCTTTCTTT

v_call: TRBV6-5
j_call: TRBJ2-1
d_call: .
clone_size: .
cdr3_aa: CASSYSWESSYNEQFF
cdr3_nt: TGTGCCAGCAGTTACTCTTGGGAGAGCTCCTACAATGAGCAGTTCTTC

v_call: TRBV27
j_call: TRBJ1-6
d_call: .
clone_size: .
cdr3_aa: CASSPLGPKGVSPLHF
cdr3_nt: TGTGCCAGCAGTCCCCTCGGACCTAAAGGCGTTTCACCCCTCCACTTT

v_call: TRBV30
j_call: TRBJ2-5
d_call: .
clone_size: once
cdr3_aa: CAWSGLGGRGETQYF
cdr3_nt: TGTGCCTGGAGTGGGCTAGGGGGGCGGGGTGAGACCCAGTACTTC

v_call: TRBV13
j_call: TRBJ2-1
d_call: .
clone_size: .
cdr3_aa: CASSSEPRSGSYNEQFF
cdr3_nt: TGTGCCAGCAGCTCTGAACCCAGGTCAGGGTCCTACAATGAGCAGTTCTTC

v_call: TRBV7-8
j_call: TRBJ2-5
d_call: .
clone_size: .
cdr3_aa: CASSRPGFRETQYF
cdr3_nt: TGTGCCAGCAGCCGTCCGGGCTTTAGGGAGACCCAGTACTTC

v_call: TRBV13
j_call: TRBJ1-2
d_call: .
clone_size: few
cdr3_aa: CASSQAGNGYTF
cdr3_nt: TGTGCCAGCAGCCAAGCAGGGAATGGCTACACCTTC

v_call: TRBV11-2
j_call: TRBJ2-7
d_call: .
clone_size: .
cdr3_aa: CASSLANWDREQYF
cdr3_nt: TGTGCCAGCAGCTTGGCCAATTGGGATCGGGAGCAGTACTTC

v_call: TRBV10-1
j_call: TRBJ1-1
d_call: .
clone_size: .
cdr3_aa: CASSDDGPEAFF
cdr3_nt: TGCGCCAGCAGTGATGACGGCCCTGAAGCTTTCTTT

v_call: TRBV27
j_call: TRBJ2-7
d_call: .
clone_size: .
cdr3_aa: CASSSITQGPAEQYF
cdr3_nt: TGTGCCAGCAGTTCAATCACCCAGGGTCCCGCCGAGCAGTACTTC

v_call: TRBV28
j_call: TRBJ2-5
d_call: .
clone_size: once
cdr3_aa: CASSSPTEETQYF
cdr3_nt: TGTGCCAGCAGTTCCCCGACCGAAGAGACCCAGTACTTC

v_call: TRBV5-4
j_call: TRBJ2-7
d_call: TRBD1
clone_size: .
cdr3_aa: CASSFGTDYEQYF
cdr3_nt: TGTGCCAGCAGCTTTGGGACAGACTACGAGCAGTACTTC

v_call: TRBV9
j_call: TRBJ1-1
d_call: .
clone_size: .
cdr3_aa: CASSAPTQGKSEAFF
cdr3_nt: TGTGCCAGCAGCGCGCCCACACAGGGTAAATCTGAAGCTTTCTTT

v_call: TRBV27
j_call: TRBJ1-5
d_call: .
clone_size: .
cdr3_aa: CASSLGVNQPQHF
cdr3_nt: TGTGCCAGCAGTTTGGGGGTTAATCAGCCCCAGCATTTT

v_call: TRBV25-1
j_call: TRBJ2-3
d_call: .
clone_size: .
cdr3_aa: CASSESGEGITDTQYF
cdr3_nt: TGTGCCAGCAGTGAATCGGGAGAGGGTATCACAGATACGCAGTATTTT

v_call: TRBV6-6
j_call: TRBJ1-4
d_call: .
clone_size: .
cdr3_aa: CASYTGEGEKLFF
cdr3_nt: TGTGCCAGCTATACAGGTGAAGGGGAAAAACTGTTTTTT

v_call: TRBV5-1
j_call: TRBJ2-1
d_call: TRBD2
clone_size: .
cdr3_aa: CASSSALAGELLMDEQFF
cdr3_nt: TGCGCCAGCAGCTCCGCCTTAGCGGGGGAGCTCCTTATGGATGAGCAGTTCTTC

v_call: TRBV27
j_call: TRBJ2-1
d_call: TRBD2
clone_size: .
cdr3_aa: CASSLRSQRGPYNEQFF
cdr3_nt: TGTGCCAGCAGTTTACGATCTCAGCGGGGGCCTTACAATGAGCAGTTCTTC

v_call: TRBV4-3
j_call: TRBJ2-5
d_call: TRBD1
clone_size: .
cdr3_aa: CASSQFGQGVETQYF
cdr3_nt: TGCGCCAGCAGCCAATTTGGGCAGGGGGTTGAGACCCAGTACTTC

v_call: TRBV6-6
j_call: TRBJ1-2
d_call: .
clone_size: .
cdr3_aa: CASSYIRGNYGYTF
cdr3_nt: TGTGCCAGCAGTTACATTAGGGGGAACTATGGCTACACCTTC

v_call: TRBV4-3
j_call: TRBJ2-3
d_call: .
clone_size: .
cdr3_aa: CASSGGTLGGDTQYF
cdr3_nt: TGCGCCAGCAGCGGCGGGACCCTCGGAGGGGATACGCAGTATTTT

v_call: TRBV4-3
j_call: TRBJ2-7
d_call: TRBD2
clone_size: .
cdr3_aa: CASSAGTSGSYEQYF
cdr3_nt: TGCGCCAGCAGCGCAGGAACTAGCGGTTCCTACGAGCAGTACTTC

v_call: TRBV9
j_call: TRBJ2-7
d_call: TRBD2
clone_size: .
cdr3_aa: CASSVAPVAGGYEQYF
cdr3_nt: TGTGCCAGCAGCGTAGCCCCCGTAGCGGGAGGCTACGAGCAGTACTTC

v_call: TRBV9
j_call: TRBJ1-1
d_call: TRBD1
clone_size: .
cdr3_aa: CASSAIAGTGGVGTEAFF
cdr3_nt: TGTGCCAGCAGCGCTATCGCGGGGACAGGGGGCGTGGGCACTGAAGCTTTCTTT

v_call: TRBV18
j_call: TRBJ2-3
d_call: TRBD2
clone_size: .
cdr3_aa: CASSDSGRGTDTQYF
cdr3_nt: TGTGCCAGCTCCGATAGCGGGAGAGGAACAGATACGCAGTATTTT

v_call: TRBV5-6
j_call: TRBJ1-2
d_call: TRBD1
clone_size: once
cdr3_aa: CASRIQGADYGYTF
cdr3_nt: TGTGCCAGCAGGATACAGGGGGCGGACTATGGCTACACCTTC

v_call: TRBV9
j_call: TRBJ1-2
d_call: TRBD1
clone_size: .
cdr3_aa: CASSPTGEETLYGYTF
cdr3_nt: TGTGCCAGCAGCCCCACAGGGGAGGAGACGTTATATGGCTACACCTTC

v_call: TRBV6-5
j_call: TRBJ2-3
d_call: .
clone_size: .
cdr3_aa: CASSYSIQGADTQYF
cdr3_nt: TGTGCCAGCAGTTACTCGATACAGGGCGCAGATACGCAGTATTTT